Below, 14 T cell receptor beta chains from the same sample are listed, as sequenced in a study of T cells in Graves' hyperthyroidism and ophthalmopathy. TCR beta CDR3 region amplification was performed from RNA transcripts. HTBI primers drove first-round RT-PCR of the TCR CDR3. TCRdb used MiXCR to reprocess the multiplex PCR reads, holding one entry per CDR3 protein. The sample records 470,000 or so distinct CDR3 sequences, less than 25% being singletons. The material sequenced was blood. All receptors come from a man between 18 and 29 years old with Graves' hyperthyroidism.

This clonotype was seen at least ten times. V and J are TRBV20-1 and TRBJ2-7; 8 bases map to TRBD1. Looked up from germline, CDR1 is DFQATT and CDR2 is SNEGSKA (reference sequence). CDR3 size: 15 residues. V was clipped by 6 bases and J by 0 bases; unmatched bases: 10. Here the CDR3 reads CSAASRDRLSYEQYF. CDR3 DNA: TGCAGTGCCGCCTCTCGGGACAGGCTCTCCTACGAGCAGTACTTC.

This clonotype came up many times. The chain uses TRBV19 and TRBJ2-5, with D uncertain. V lost 1 base and J 4 bases, leaving 13 bases between the germline ends. This CDR3 spans 15 amino acids. From germline, CDR1 is LNHDA and CDR2 SQIVND (reference sequence). The DNA of the CDR3 is TGTGCCAGTAGTATAGCGGGCGCGGCAGGAGAGACCCAGTACTTC. Translation gives CASSIAGAAGETQYF.

This rearrangement joins TRBV9 to TRBJ2-5; 8 bases match TRBD2. CDR3 length: 14 residues. Unmatched junction bases numbered 4, after V lost 1 base and J lost 5 bases. Per germline, CDR1 SGDLS and CDR2 YYNGEE. The CDR3: CASSVSGGDETQYF. DNA for the CDR3: TGTGCCAGCAGCGTATCGGGGGGGGACGAGACCCAGTACTTC.

Many counts were recorded for this clonotype. The V gene is TRBV28, the J gene TRBJ2-7; weak D call: TRBD2 (5 bases). Deletions cut 0 bases from V and 6 bases from J, with 15 bases between. The CDR3 is made up of 15 amino acids. Germline V CDR1 and CDR2: MDHEN, SYDVKM. The CDR3 spells CASSLCHRRRCEQYF. The CDR3 DNA reads as TGTGCCAGCAGTTTATGCCACCGGAGGAGGTGCGAGCAGTACTTC. The variable domain in full, completed from reference TRBV28 and TRBJ2-7, reads DVKVTQSSRYLVKRTGEKVFLECVQDMDHENMFWYRQDPGLGLRLIYFSYDVKMKEKGDIPEGYSVSREKKERFSLILESASTNQTSMYLCASSLCHRRRCEQYFGPGTRLTVT.

This clonotype has only one observation. V gene TRBV10-1 combines with J gene TRBJ2-5, with 7 bases fitting TRBD1. This CDR3 has 15 amino acids. The trim removed 8 bases at V and 3 bases at J, leaving 12 bases unmatched. Germline assignment: CDR1 WNHNN and CDR2 SYGVQD (reference sequence). The CDR3, as DNA: TGCGCCAGCTCCAGCGACAGGGATGATAAAGAGACCCAGTACTTC. It codes for CASSSDRDDKETQYF.

This chain uses TRBV7-2 with TRBJ2-7; no definite D call. The CDR3 consists of 11 residues. With 6 bases removed from V and 5 bases from J, the gap between germline ends came to 8 bases. Germline CDR1 and CDR2: SGHTA and FQGNSA. The CDR3, as DNA: TGTGCCAGCAGTGCGAGCCACGAGCAGTACTTC. Its translation: CASSASHEQYF. The full variable domain, with the rest looked up from reference TRBV7-2 and TRBJ2-7, is GAGVSQSPSNKVTEKGKDVELRCDPISGHTALYWYRQSLGQGLEFLIYFQGNSAPDKSGLPSDRFSAERTGGSVSTLTIQRTQQEDSAVYLCASSASHEQYFGPGTRLTVT.

This clonotype was counted only a few times. This sequence joins TRBV20-1 and TRBJ2-5, with TRBD2 as a possible D gene (6 bases). The V end was cut by 1 base, the J end by 4 bases, with 16 bases between. CDR1 is DFQATT, CDR2 SNEGSKA, per germline (reference sequence). The CDR3 totals 15 residues. CDR3: CSARVLAVGGETQYF. CDR3 bases: TGCAGTGCTAGAGTCCTGGCCGTGGGAGGAGAGACCCAGTACTTC.

This clonotype was recorded at least ten times. In nucleotides, the CDR3 is TGTGCCAGCAGTTTAACGTTTGCGGGGGTGGGGGAGACCCAGTACTTC. Residues: CASSLTFAGVGETQYF. The chain employs TRBV12-3 or TRBV12-4 and TRBJ2-5, with 7 nucleotides matching TRBD2. The V gene end was trimmed by 2 bases and the J gene end by 5 bases; junction bases not matched to a gene: 11. The CDR3 consists of 16 residues.

This clonotype occurred many times. In DNA form, the CDR3 reads TGTGCCAGCAGTTTCCTGGGACAGGGTGGAGAGACCCAGTACTTC. Amino acid sequence: CASSFLGQGGETQYF. The rearrangement uses TRBV6-5 and TRBJ2-5, with TRBD1 identical over 9 bases. CDR3 length: 15 amino acids. In germline, CDR1 is MNHEY, CDR2 SVGAGI. The trim removed 4 bases at V and 4 bases at J, leaving 7 bases unmatched.

This clonotype occurred many times. The chain combines TRBV4-1 with TRBJ1-5; D unclear. Trimming cost V 4 bases and J 3 bases, with 13 bases left between them. The CDR3 loop spans 15 amino acids. Germline V CDR1 and CDR2: MGHRA, YSYEKL. CDR3 sequence: CASSRSSGVNQPQHF. The CDR3 DNA is TGCGCCAGCAGCCGTTCGTCAGGAGTCAATCAGCCCCAGCATTTT.

The chain uses TRBV6-1 and TRBJ1-2; D is ambiguous. Trimming took 7 bases from V and 2 from J, leaving 17 bases between them. Per the germline V gene, CDR1 is MNHNS and CDR2 is SASEGT. There are 15 residues in the CDR3. This CDR3 reads CASKAPVLKNYGYTF. The CDR3 DNA reads as TGTGCCAGCAAGGCCCCCGTACTGAAGAACTATGGCTACACCTTC.

This clonotype was detected many times. J is TRBJ2-5 and V is TRBV7-8, with 11 bases fitting TRBD2. Unmatched junction bases numbered 10, after V lost 5 bases and J lost 2 bases. The CDR3 runs to 17 residues. Germline CDR1 is SGHVS and CDR2 is FQNEAQ. Written as DNA, the CDR3 is TGTGCCAGCAGCCCACAGGGACTAGCGGCTTTACAAGAGACCCAGTACTTC. Translation: CASSPQGLAALQETQYF.

This chain connects TRBV6-4 to TRBJ1-5, with TRBD1 identical over 7 bases. V trimming: 6 bases; J trimming: 5 bases; junction bases outside the gene matches: 4. This CDR3 is built from 13 residues. The V gene's germline CDR1 is MRHNA and CDR2 SNTAGT. The CDR3 spells CASRIDRDQPQHF. The CDR3 DNA sequence: TGTGCCAGCAGGATCGACAGGGATCAGCCCCAGCATTTT.

The chain joins TRBV6-2 or TRBV6-3 to TRBJ1-5; D is undetermined. Germline CDR1 is MNHEY and CDR2 is SVGEGT. This CDR3 is 15 amino acids long. V was pared by 2 bases and J by 3 bases, with 11 bases between. The CDR3 region has the DNA TGTGCCAGCAGTTACACGGGAGGATTCAATCAGCCCCAGCATTTT. Protein product: CASSYTGGFNQPQHF.